The following is a T cell receptor (beta chain) sequence with its context. Profiling relied on immunoSEQ multiplex PCR, and the TCRdb table lists in-frame clones only, not all of them. The sample holds over 70,000 clones, around 96% seen once. This entry is derived from a study of technical replicates of blood from four donors. The germline CDR1 and CDR2 sequences are SNHLY and FYNNEI. Trimming stripped 4 bases from V and 5 bases from J, with 14 bases between. The CDR3 has 14 residues. The sequencing sample was made of T cells isolated from PBMCs. This sequence originates from a human donor in good health. This rearrangement joins TRBV2 to TRBJ2-5; D may be TRBD2 (5 bases). The CDR3 coding sequence is TGTGCCAGCAGTGTAGACCGGGAAGGTGAGACCCAGTACTTC. This gives the protein CASSVDREGETQYF.